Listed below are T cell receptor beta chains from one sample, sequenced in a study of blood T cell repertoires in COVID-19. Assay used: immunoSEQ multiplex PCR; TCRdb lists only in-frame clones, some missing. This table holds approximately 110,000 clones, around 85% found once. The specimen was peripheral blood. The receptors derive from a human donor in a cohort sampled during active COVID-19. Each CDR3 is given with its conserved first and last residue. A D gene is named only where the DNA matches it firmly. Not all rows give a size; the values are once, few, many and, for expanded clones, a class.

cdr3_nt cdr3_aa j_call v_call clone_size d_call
TGTGCCAGCAGTTCCCCGCTGGCGGGCACCGGGGAGCTGTTTTTT CASSSPLAGTGELFF TRBJ2-2 TRBV6-1 . .
TGTGCCAGCAGCTCCTATCGATCCGAGCAGTACTTC CASSSYRSEQYF TRBJ2-7 TRBV14 . .
TGTGCCAGCTTACCGGGGGGCAGGGGCAATGAAAAACTGTTTTTT CASLPGGRGNEKLFF TRBJ1-4 TRBV28 . .
TGTGCCAGCAGTTCGTACACCTCCTACAATGAGCAGTTCTTC CASSSYTSYNEQFF TRBJ2-1 TRBV27 once .
TGTGCCAGCAGCACAACAGGGAGCCAAGAGACCCAGTACTTC CASSTTGSQETQYF TRBJ2-5 TRBV9 . .
TGTGCCAGCAGTCCTAAGCGGGGCAACTCCTACAATGAGCAGTTCTTC CASSPKRGNSYNEQFF TRBJ2-1 TRBV7-2 . TRBD2
TGTGCCAGCAGGGGTGAGCCTAGCGGGGTCGGTTCCAAAAACATTCAGTACTTC CASRGEPSGVGSKNIQYF TRBJ2-4 TRBV5-4 . TRBD2
TGTGCCAGCAGTGATGCGGGGGCTTACAATCAGCCCCAGCATTTT CASSDAGAYNQPQHF TRBJ1-5 TRBV6-1 few .
TGTGCCTGGAGCCCTAAACTAGCGGGGGACCTCGGGGAGCTGTTTTTT CAWSPKLAGDLGELFF TRBJ2-2 TRBV30 . TRBD2
TGTGCCAGCAGCGGTACCGGGACAGGGGGGAGCGAGCAGTACTTC CASSGTGTGGSEQYF TRBJ2-7 TRBV6-6 . TRBD1
TGCGCCAGCAGCCAAGTTGGGACAGGGTTGAACACTGAAGCTTTCTTT CASSQVGTGLNTEAFF TRBJ1-1 TRBV4-3 . TRBD1
TGTGCCAGCAGCCGTCGACAGGGACGGAACACCATATATTTT CASSRRQGRNTIYF TRBJ1-3 TRBV7-9 . TRBD1
TGTGCCAGCAGTGACTCGCTAGGACAGCCCCAGCATTTT CASSDSLGQPQHF TRBJ1-5 TRBV6-4 once .
TGCGCCAGCAGTCCGGGCTATGGCCTGCCGGGACAGGGAATTAGTGAAGACACCGGGGAGCTGTTTTTT CASSPGYGLPGQGISEDTGELFF TRBJ2-2 TRBV23-1 . TRBD1
TGTGCCAGCAGTTACGGCAGGGTGTCCGTTAGCAATCAGCCCCAGCATTTT CASSYGRVSVSNQPQHF TRBJ1-5 TRBV6-2/TRBV6-3 . .
TGTGCCAGCAGCCAGCTAATGGGGCGCGACCGAGATACGCAGTATTTT CASSQLMGRDRDTQYF TRBJ2-3 TRBV3-1/TRBV3-2 . .
TGTGCCAGCAGTTCCACAGGGTATAGGACCGGGGAGCTGTTTTTT CASSSTGYRTGELFF TRBJ2-2 TRBV28 . .
TGTGCCAGCGGTTCGCGGGGGGGCCCCTTGGATACGCAGTATTTT CASGSRGGPLDTQYF TRBJ2-3 TRBV7-3 . TRBD2
TGTGCCAGCAGTGTATCACAGGGGCCGATGTCCTACGAGCAGTACTTC CASSVSQGPMSYEQYF TRBJ2-7 TRBV6-1 . TRBD1
TGTGCCAGCAGTGGGGGACAGGGAGTTCGTCAGCCCCAGCATTTT CASSGGQGVRQPQHF TRBJ1-5 TRBV28 . TRBD1
TGTGCCAGCAGTTACCCAGGGAATTCACCCCTCCACTTT CASSYPGNSPLHF TRBJ1-6 TRBV6-5 . .
TGTGCCTGGACAGTGGGAGCTTATGGCTACACCTTC CAWTVGAYGYTF TRBJ1-2 TRBV30 . .
TGCGCCAGCAGCTTGGGACACGCGAACACCGGGGAGCTGTTTTTT CASSLGHANTGELFF TRBJ2-2 TRBV5-1 . .
TGTGCCAACCCACGAGGGCGGGGCGAGTTCAATGAGCAGTTCTTC CANPRGRGEFNEQFF TRBJ2-1 TRBV7-2 . .
TGTGCCAGCAGTAACAGGGGTATCGAGCAGTACTTC CASSNRGIEQYF TRBJ2-7 TRBV6-6 . TRBD1
TGTGCCAGCAGGGAGGGACAGGGAGAGAATCAGCCCCAGCATTTT CASREGQGENQPQHF TRBJ1-5 TRBV2 . TRBD1
TGTGCCAGTAGCCTACAGGGAGTGAACACTGAAGCTTTCTTT CASSLQGVNTEAFF TRBJ1-1 TRBV19 . .